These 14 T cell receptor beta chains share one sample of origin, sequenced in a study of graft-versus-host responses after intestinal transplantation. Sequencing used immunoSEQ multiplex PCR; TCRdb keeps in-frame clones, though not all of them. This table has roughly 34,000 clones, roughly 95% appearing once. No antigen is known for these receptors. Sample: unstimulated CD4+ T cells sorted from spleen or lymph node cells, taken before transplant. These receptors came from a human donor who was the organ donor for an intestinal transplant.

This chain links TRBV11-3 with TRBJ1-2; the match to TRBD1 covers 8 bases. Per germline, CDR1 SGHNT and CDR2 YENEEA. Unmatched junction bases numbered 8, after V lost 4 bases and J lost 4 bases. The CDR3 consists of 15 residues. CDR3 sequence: CASSSRTGYSYGYTF. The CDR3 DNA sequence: TGTGCCAGCAGCTCCAGGACAGGGTATAGCTATGGCTACACCTTC.

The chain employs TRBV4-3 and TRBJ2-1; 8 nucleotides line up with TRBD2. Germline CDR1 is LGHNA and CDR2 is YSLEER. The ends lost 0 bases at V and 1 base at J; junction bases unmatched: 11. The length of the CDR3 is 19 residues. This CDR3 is CASSQEWLVAGPSYNEQFF. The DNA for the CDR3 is TGCGCCAGCAGCCAAGAATGGTTAGTAGCGGGGCCATCCTACAATGAGCAGTTCTTC.

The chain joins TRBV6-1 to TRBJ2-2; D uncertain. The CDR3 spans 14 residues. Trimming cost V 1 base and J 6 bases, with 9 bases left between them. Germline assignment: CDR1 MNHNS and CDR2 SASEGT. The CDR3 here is CASSEDVASGELFF. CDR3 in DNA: TGTGCCAGCAGTGAAGATGTGGCATCCGGGGAGCTGTTTTTT.

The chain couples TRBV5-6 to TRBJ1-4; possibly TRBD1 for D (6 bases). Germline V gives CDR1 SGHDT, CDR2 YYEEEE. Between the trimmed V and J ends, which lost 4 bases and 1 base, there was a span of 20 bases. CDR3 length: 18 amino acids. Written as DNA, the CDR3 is TGTGCCAGCAGCGCGGTAGGGGGGGCAGGTGGAACTAATGAAAAACTGTTTTTT. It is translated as CASSAVGGAGGTNEKLFF.

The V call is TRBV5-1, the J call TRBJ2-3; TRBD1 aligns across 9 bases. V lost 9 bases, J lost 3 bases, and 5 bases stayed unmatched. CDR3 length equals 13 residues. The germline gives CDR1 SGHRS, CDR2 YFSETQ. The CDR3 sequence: CATGQGPTDTQYF. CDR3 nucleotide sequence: TGCGCCACCGGACAGGGGCCAACAGATACGCAGTATTTT.

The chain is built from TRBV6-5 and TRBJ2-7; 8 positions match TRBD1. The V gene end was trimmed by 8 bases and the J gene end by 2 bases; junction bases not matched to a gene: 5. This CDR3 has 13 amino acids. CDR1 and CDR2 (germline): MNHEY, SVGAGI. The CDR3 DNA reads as TGTGCCAGCGGAGACAGGGGTCCCTACGAGCAGTACTTC. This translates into CASGDRGPYEQYF.

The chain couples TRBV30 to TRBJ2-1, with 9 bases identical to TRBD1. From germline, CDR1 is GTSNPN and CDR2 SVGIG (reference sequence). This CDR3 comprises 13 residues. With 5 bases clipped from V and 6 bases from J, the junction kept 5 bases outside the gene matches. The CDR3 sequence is CAWDRGNLNEQFF. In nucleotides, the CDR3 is TGTGCCTGGGACAGGGGGAATCTCAATGAGCAGTTCTTC.

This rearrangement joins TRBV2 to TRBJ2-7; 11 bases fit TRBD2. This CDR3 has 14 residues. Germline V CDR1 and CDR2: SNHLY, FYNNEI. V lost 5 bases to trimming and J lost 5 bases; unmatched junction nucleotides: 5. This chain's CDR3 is CASSIAGGPHEQYF. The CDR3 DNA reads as TGTGCCAGCAGTATAGCGGGGGGGCCTCACGAGCAGTACTTC.

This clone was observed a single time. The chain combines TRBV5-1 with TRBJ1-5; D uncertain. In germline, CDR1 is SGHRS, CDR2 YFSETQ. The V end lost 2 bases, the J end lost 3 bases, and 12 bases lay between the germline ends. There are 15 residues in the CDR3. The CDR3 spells CASSFEGQVNQPQHF. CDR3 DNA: TGCGCCAGCAGCTTCGAGGGTCAGGTCAATCAGCCCCAGCATTTT. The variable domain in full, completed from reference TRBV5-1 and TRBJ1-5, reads KAGVTQTPRYLIKTRGQQVTLSCSPISGHRSVSWYQQTPGQGLQFLFEYFSETQRNKGNFPGRFSGRQFSNSRSEMNVSTLELGDSALYLCASSFEGQVNQPQHFGDGTRLSIL.

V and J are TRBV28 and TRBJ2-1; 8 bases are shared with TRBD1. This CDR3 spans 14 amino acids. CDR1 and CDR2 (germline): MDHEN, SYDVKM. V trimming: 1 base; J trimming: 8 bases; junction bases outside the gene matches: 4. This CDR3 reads CASSLSQGAYEQFF. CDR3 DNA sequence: TGTGCCAGCAGTTTATCCCAGGGGGCCTATGAGCAGTTCTTC.

CDR3 sequence: CASSFYRQGVSSPLHF. CDR3 coding DNA: TGTGCCAGCAGTTTTTATCGGCAGGGGGTTAGTTCACCCCTCCACTTT. The chain links TRBV27 to TRBJ1-6; 7 bases fit TRBD1. Trimming removed 3 bases from V and 9 bases from J; junction bases left unmatched: 11. Germline CDR1 and CDR2: MNHEY and SMNVEV (reference sequence). The CDR3 has 16 amino acids.

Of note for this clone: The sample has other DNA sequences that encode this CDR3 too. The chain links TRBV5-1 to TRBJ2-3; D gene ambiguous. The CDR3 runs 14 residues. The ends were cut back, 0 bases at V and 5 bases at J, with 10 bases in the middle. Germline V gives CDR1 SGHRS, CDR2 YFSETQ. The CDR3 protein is CASSLGTPLDTQYF. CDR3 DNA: TGCGCCAGCAGCTTGGGGACCCCCTTAGATACGCAGTATTTT.

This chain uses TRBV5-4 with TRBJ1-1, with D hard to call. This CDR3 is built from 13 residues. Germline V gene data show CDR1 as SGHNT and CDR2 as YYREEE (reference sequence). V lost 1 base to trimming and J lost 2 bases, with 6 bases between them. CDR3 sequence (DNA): TGTGCCAGCAGCTTGCGAGCTAACACTGAAGCTTTCTTT. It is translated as CASSLRANTEAFF.

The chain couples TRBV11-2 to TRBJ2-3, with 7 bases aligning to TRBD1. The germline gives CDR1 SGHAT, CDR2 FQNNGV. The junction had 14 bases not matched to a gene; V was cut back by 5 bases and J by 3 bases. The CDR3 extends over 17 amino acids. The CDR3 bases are TGTGCCAGCAGCACGGGACCGGACAGGATAAGAACAGATACGCAGTATTTT. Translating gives CASSTGPDRIRTDTQYF. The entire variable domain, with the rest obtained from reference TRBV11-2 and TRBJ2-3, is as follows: EAGVAQSPRYKIIEKRQSVAFWCNPISGHATLYWYQQILGQGPKLLIQFQNNGVVDDSQLPKDRFSAERLKGVDSTLKIQPAKLEDSAVYLCASSTGPDRIRTDTQYFGPGTRLTVL.